Below, 20 T cell receptor beta chains from the same sample are listed, as sequenced in a study of T cells in Graves' hyperthyroidism and ophthalmopathy. Amplification of TCR beta CDR3 regions used RNA as the template. Using the HTBI primer set, a first-round RT-PCR was run on the TCR CDR3. TCRdb re-derived calls from the multiplex PCR reads in MiXCR, one entry per CDR3 protein. In the table there are 380,000 or so distinct CDR3 sequences, about 19% of which are singletons. The sample comprised blood. These receptors came from a woman under 30 with Graves' hyperthyroidism.

There are many counts of this clonotype. The chain links TRBV2 to TRBJ1-1; the D is unclear. The V end lost 7 bases, the J end lost 1 base, and 10 bases lay between the germline ends. This CDR3 has 13 residues. Germline V gives CDR1 SNHLY, CDR2 FYNNEI. The CDR3: CASIIQPNTEAFF. CDR3 DNA: TGTGCCAGCATCATACAGCCGAACACTGAAGCTTTCTTT.

This clonotype was seen a handful of times. The rearrangement uses TRBV28 and TRBJ2-7; 7 bases agree with TRBD1. Germline CDR1 is MDHEN and CDR2 is SYDVKM. V lost 5 bases to trimming and J lost 4 bases; unmatched junction nucleotides: 5. The CDR3 has 13 amino acids. CDR3 coding DNA: TGTGCCAGCAGTCCCACGACAGGGTACGAGCAGTACTTC. It encodes CASSPTTGYEQYF.

As regards this clonotype: The junction departs from the called germline gene at one end, perhaps through a read error. The chain links TRBV7-3 to TRBJ2-7; D perhaps matches TRBD2 (6 bases). The CDR3 loop spans 14 amino acids. Germline CDR1 reads SGHTA; CDR2 reads FQGTGA. The CDR3 here is CASSLAPSAREQYF. As DNA, the CDR3 is TGCGCCAGCAGCTTAGCCCCTAGCGCTCGAGAGCAGTACTTC.

This clonotype was found many times. The rearrangement uses TRBV25-1 and TRBJ1-1, with D unresolved. The V and J ends lost 8 bases and 7 bases respectively, with 17 bases between them. The CDR3 spans 13 residues. CDR1 and CDR2 (germline): MGHDK, SYGVNS. The CDR3 loop reads CASSKGLTFEAFF. CDR3 nucleotides: TGTGCCAGCTCGAAAGGACTGACTTTTGAAGCTTTCTTT.

The CDR3 reads CSARVDRNSYEQYF. The CDR3 DNA sequence: TGCAGTGCTAGAGTGGATAGAAACTCCTACGAGCAGTACTTC. The chain uses TRBV20-1 and TRBJ2-7; D remains ambiguous. This CDR3 comprises 14 residues. CDR1 and CDR2 (germline): DFQATT, SNEGSKA (reference sequence). The V end was cut by 1 base, the J end by 0 bases, with 10 bases between.

This clonotype was recorded at least ten times. This chain links TRBV7-3 with TRBJ2-7; 9 bases fit TRBD2. Trimming at V came to 0 bases and at J to 6 bases, leaving 3 bases not matched to a gene. The CDR3 runs 14 residues. The germline CDR1 and CDR2 sequences are SGHTA and FQGTGA. CDR3 nucleotide sequence: TGTGCCAGCAGCTTAACCGGGCGGGGGGGCGAGCAGTACTTC. Its protein product is CASSLTGRGGEQYF.

Turning to this clonotype: A much larger clone lies one base from this, so it may be a read error. This is likely a read error, given that the CDR3 carries no conserved phenylalanine or tryptophan at its end. This chain connects TRBV7-3 to TRBJ1-3; no clear D. Germline V gene sequence: CDR1 SGHTA, CDR2 FQGTGA. With 5 bases removed from V and 2 bases from J, the gap between germline ends came to 7 bases. The CDR3 has 13 amino acids. CDR3 bases: TGTGCCAGCAGCCTAAACGCTGGAAACACCATATATCTT. Its translation: CASSLNAGNTIYL.

This clonotype was found many times. V gene TRBV7-9 combines with J gene TRBJ1-5, with TRBD1 as a possible D gene (5 bases). The germline CDR1 and CDR2 sequences are SEHNR and FQNEAQ (reference sequence). The length of the CDR3 is 14 residues. V dropped 3 bases and J dropped 8 bases, with 14 bases sitting between them. CDR3 in amino acids: CASSFGGSEKPQHF. In DNA form, the CDR3 reads TGTGCCAGCAGCTTTGGGGGGTCGGAGAAGCCCCAGCATTTT.

This clonotype was seen many times. The CDR3 bases are TGTGCCTGGAGTGGACAGAACTATGGCTACACCTTC. Amino acids: CAWSGQNYGYTF. The rearrangement links TRBV30 to TRBJ1-2, with D possibly matching TRBD1 (5 bases). Germline-derived CDR1 and CDR2 are GTSNPN and SVGIG (reference sequence). Trimming left V 1 base short and J 2 bases short, with 5 bases between. This CDR3 has 12 residues. The full variable domain, rest sourced from reference TRBV30 and TRBJ1-2, is SQTIHQWPATLVQPVGSPLSLECTVEGTSNPNLYWYRQAAGRGLQLLFYSVGIGQISSEVPQNLSASRPQDRQFILSSKKLLLSDSGFYLCAWSGQNYGYTFGSGTRLTVV.

This clonotype was picked up many times. This chain uses TRBV28 with TRBJ1-1; a weak D match, TRBD1 (6 bases). Deletions cut 2 bases from V and 7 bases from J, with 14 bases between. Per germline, CDR1 MDHEN and CDR2 SYDVKM. This CDR3 is 14 amino acids long. CDR3 residues: CASSLRGGGHEAFF. DNA of the CDR3: TGTGCCAGCAGTTTAAGGGGGGGCGGCCATGAAGCTTTCTTT.

This chain links TRBV4-1 with TRBJ2-7; 7 positions agree with TRBD2. Looked up from germline, CDR1 is MGHRA and CDR2 is YSYEKL. V dropped 2 bases and J dropped 1; count of bases not matched to a gene: 5. This CDR3 is 15 amino acids long. CDR3 region: CASSQPGGRSYEQYF. The CDR3 DNA is TGCGCCAGCAGCCAACCGGGGGGTAGATCCTACGAGCAGTACTTC.

This clonotype has at least ten counts. V usage is TRBV7-8 and J usage is TRBJ1-5, with no clear D. V shed 7 bases and J shed 9 bases, with 13 bases lying between them. This CDR3 spans 12 amino acids. Germline V gene sequence: CDR1 SGHVS, CDR2 FQNEAQ. The CDR3 reads CASTVEGGPQHF. DNA of the CDR3: TGTGCCAGCACAGTGGAAGGTGGGCCCCAGCATTTT. The variable domain in full, completed from reference TRBV7-8 and TRBJ1-5, reads GAGVSQSPRYKVAKRGQDVALRCDPISGHVSLFWYQQALGQGPEFLTYFQNEAQLDKSGLPSDRFFAERPEGSVSTLKIQRTQQEDSAVYLCASTVEGGPQHFGDGTRLSIL.

This clonotype was detected once. The chain is built from TRBV6-2 or TRBV6-3 and TRBJ2-6; 7 bases align to TRBD1. Germline assignment: CDR1 MNHEY and CDR2 SVGEGT. Trimming at V came to 5 bases and at J to 3 bases, leaving 4 bases not matched to a gene. This CDR3 region has 15 residues. CDR3 in amino acids: CASSKQGFGANVLTF. CDR3 nucleotides: TGTGCCAGCAGTAAACAGGGGTTTGGGGCCAACGTCCTGACTTTC.

J is TRBJ1-1 and V is TRBV12-3 or TRBV12-4; TRBD1 matches 7 bases. V was clipped by 3 bases and J by 3 bases; unmatched bases: 7. The CDR3 is made up of 15 amino acids. In nucleotides, the CDR3 is TGTGCCAGCAGTTTCGAGGGGGCAGGCCACACTGAAGCTTTCTTT. Translated: CASSFEGAGHTEAFF.

About this clonotype itself: A much larger clone differs from this one at a single base, so this may be a read error. The CDR3 DNA is TGTGCCAGCTGCTTAGCCTGGGACGCACACCGGGGCTACACCTTC. This gives the protein CASCLAWDAHRGYTF. This chain uses TRBV7-9 with TRBJ1-2; D is perhaps TRBD1 (5 bases). Germline V gene data show CDR1 as SEHNR and CDR2 as FQNEAQ (reference sequence). The CDR3 extends over 15 amino acids.

This clonotype was seen repeatedly, ten times or more. The gene calls are TRBV7-6 and TRBJ1-2, with a weak D call TRBD1 (6 bases). The V gene lost 5 bases and the J gene lost 4 bases, with 20 bases spanning the gap. The CDR3 loop spans 16 amino acids. Germline loops: CDR1 SGHVS, CDR2 FNYEAQ. Here the CDR3 reads CASSQAVWGAGYGYTF. The CDR3 DNA follows: TGTGCCAGCAGCCAGGCGGTATGGGGGGCAGGCTATGGCTACACCTTC.

This clonotype has a count of ten or more. The rearrangement uses TRBV5-1 and TRBJ2-5; the match to TRBD1 covers 7 bases. Germline loops: CDR1 SGHRS, CDR2 YFSETQ. CDR3 length equals 14 residues. J lost 3 bases, V lost 0 bases, and 2 bases had no gene match. DNA of the CDR3: TGCGCCAGCAGCTTGGGAGGGGGCGAAGAGACCCAGTACTTC. As protein: CASSLGGGEETQYF.

This clonotype has a count of ten or more. The rearrangement uses TRBV28 and TRBJ1-1; D is unclear. Germline values: CDR1 MDHEN, CDR2 SYDVKM. The CDR3 contains 14 residues. Between the trimmed V and J ends, which lost 8 bases and 5 bases, there was a span of 18 bases. The CDR3 protein is CASWRTGLGTEAFF. Here the CDR3 DNA reads TGTGCCAGCTGGAGGACCGGCCTTGGGACTGAAGCTTTCTTT.

This clonotype was seen many times. In DNA, the CDR3 is TGCAGTGCCTATGGACTGGGTGACTGGGGCCAGTACTTC. Amino acids: CSAYGLGDWGQYF. V gene TRBV20-1 combines with J gene TRBJ2-5; TRBD2 might be the D (5 bases). The CDR3 spans 13 residues. Trimming cost V 6 bases and J 10 bases, with 21 bases left between them. Per germline, CDR1 DFQATT and CDR2 SNEGSKA (reference sequence).

There are a few counts of this clonotype. This chain uses TRBV12-3 or TRBV12-4 with TRBJ2-5; D may be TRBD2 (6 bases). V lost 6 bases and J 5 bases, leaving 16 bases between the germline ends. The CDR3 is 14 amino acids. The CDR3 here is CASSYGRGRETQYF. Written as DNA, the CDR3 is TGTGCCAGCAGCTATGGGCGGGGAAGGGAGACCCAGTACTTC.